This T cell receptor (beta chain) was profiled in a study of cytomegalovirus exposure and HLA in healthy donors. Study background: An analysis done earlier identified 90 million to 120 million unique TCR beta sequences from 190 million or so T cells. Study-level findings and limits: A cluster of highly shared sequence variants was likely a sequencing artifact. Links to common viral pathogens appeared, in a later analysis, for several of the most significant clusters.

Turning to this clone: Its antigen is as yet unknown.

The CDR3 is 20 amino acids. The germline V gene has CDR1 KGHSH and CDR2 LQKENI. Trimming pared 2 bases from V and 0 bases from J, leaving 25 bases between. PCR amplification relied on 60 Vbeta primers (plus 13 Jbeta primers). Per the original data handling: An analysis that came later counted some 81 million unique TCR beta chains, approximately 12 million shared. Data came from immunoSEQ multiplex PCR; TCRdb stores just in-frame clones and leaves some out. V and J calls plus clone size are reproduced from that table; the DNA served to infer D and trimming. The sample's table shows roughly 200,000 clones.

This receptor was identified in a man aged 25-45 years in good health and CMV-seronegative. This chain connects TRBV18 to TRBJ1-1, with TRBD1 as a possible D gene (6 bases). The sequencing input was PBMCs. CDR3 sequence (DNA): TGTGCCAGCTCACCAGGAGACAGGCCCGGATGGGGCATCATGAACACTGAAGCTTTCTTT. This sequence encodes CASSPGDRPGWGIMNTEAFF.